This T cell receptor beta chain emerged from a study of control samples from healthy donors and cancer patients. The table lists this clone with a count of one. The CDR3 totals 14 residues. Trimming took off 3 bases at V and 6 bases at J, with 9 bases between the two ends. CDR1 is LNHNV, CDR2 YYDKDF, per germline (reference sequence). Clones were read by immunoSEQ multiplex PCR, and TCRdb kept only the in-frame ones, dropping some. The table shows 120,000 or so clones, with 85% to 95% occurring only once. The sequence came from a young man in good health. Sample: blood. This sequence joins TRBV15 and TRBJ1-6; unclear D gene. The CDR3 sequence is CATSRLQANSPLHF. CDR3 sequence (DNA): TGTGCCACCAGCAGGCTGCAGGCTAATTCACCCCTCCACTTT. Together with reference TRBV15 and TRBJ1-6, the CDR3 gives the full variable domain: DAMVIQNPRYQVTQFGKPVTLSCSQTLNHNVMYWYQQKSSQAPKLLFHYYDKDFNNEADTPDNFQSRRPNTSFCFLDIRSPGLGDTAMYLCATSRLQANSPLHFGNGTRLTVT.